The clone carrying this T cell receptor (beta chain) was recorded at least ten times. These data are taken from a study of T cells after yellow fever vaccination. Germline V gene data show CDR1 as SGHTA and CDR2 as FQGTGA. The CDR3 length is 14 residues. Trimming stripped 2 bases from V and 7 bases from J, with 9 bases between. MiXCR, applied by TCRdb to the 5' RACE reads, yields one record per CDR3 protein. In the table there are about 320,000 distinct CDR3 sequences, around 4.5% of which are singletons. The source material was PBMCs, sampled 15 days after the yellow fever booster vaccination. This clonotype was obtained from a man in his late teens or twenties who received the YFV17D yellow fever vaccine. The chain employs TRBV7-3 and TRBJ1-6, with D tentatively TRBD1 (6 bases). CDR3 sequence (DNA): TGTGCCAGCAGCTTACCCGGGGGCAATTCACCCCTCCACTTT. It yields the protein CASSLPGGNSPLHF. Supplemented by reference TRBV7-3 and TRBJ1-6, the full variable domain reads GAGVSQTPSNKVTEKGKYVELRCDPISGHTALYWYRQSLGQGPEFLIYFQGTGAADDSGLPNDRFFAVRPEGSVSTLKIQRTERGDSAVYLCASSLPGGNSPLHFGNGTRLTVT.